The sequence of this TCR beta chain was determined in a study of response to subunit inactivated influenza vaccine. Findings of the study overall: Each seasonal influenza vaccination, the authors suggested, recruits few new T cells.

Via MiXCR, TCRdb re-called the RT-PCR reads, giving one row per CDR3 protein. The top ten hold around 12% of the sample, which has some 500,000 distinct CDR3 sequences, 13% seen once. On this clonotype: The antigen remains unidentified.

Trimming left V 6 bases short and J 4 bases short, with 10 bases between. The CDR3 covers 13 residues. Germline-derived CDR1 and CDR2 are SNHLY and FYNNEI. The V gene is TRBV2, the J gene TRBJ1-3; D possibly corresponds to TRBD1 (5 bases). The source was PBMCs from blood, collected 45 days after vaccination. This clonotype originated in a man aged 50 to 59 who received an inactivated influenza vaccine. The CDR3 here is CASRGVAGNTIYF. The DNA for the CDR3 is TGTGCCAGCAGAGGGGTGGCCGGAAACACCATATATTTT.